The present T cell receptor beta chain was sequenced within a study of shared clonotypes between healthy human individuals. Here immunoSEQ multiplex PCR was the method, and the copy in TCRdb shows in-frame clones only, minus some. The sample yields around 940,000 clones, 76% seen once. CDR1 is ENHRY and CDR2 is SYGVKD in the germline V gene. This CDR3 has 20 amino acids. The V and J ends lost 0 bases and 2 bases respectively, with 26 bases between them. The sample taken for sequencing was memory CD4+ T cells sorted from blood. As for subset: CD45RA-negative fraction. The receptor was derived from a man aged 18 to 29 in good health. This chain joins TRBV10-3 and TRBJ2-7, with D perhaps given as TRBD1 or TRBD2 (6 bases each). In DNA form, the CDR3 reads TGTGCCATCAGTGAGTCGAAGGGGACACGGTCCCTTGGGGGGCCCTACGAGCAGTACTTC. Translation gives CAISESKGTRSLGGPYEQYF.